Presented here are 10 T cell receptor beta chains from one specimen sequenced in a study of shared clonotypes between healthy human individuals. Only in-frame clones appear in the TCRdb table, and some are missing; sequencing was by immunoSEQ multiplex PCR. The profile shows over a million clones, approximately 80% of them singletons. The specimen sequenced was memory CD4+ T cells from PBMCs. The subset is: CD45RA-negative fraction. These receptors all stem from a man aged 18 to 30 in good health. Some clones in this sample may be carry-over from other donors' samples.

As to this clone: The sample contains more than one DNA sequence encoding this CDR3. The CDR3 sequence: CASSFDSNYGYTF. The CDR3 bases are TGCGCCAGCAGCTTTGACAGTAACTATGGCTACACCTTC. This sequence joins TRBV5-1 and TRBJ1-2; the D gene is possibly TRBD1 (5 bases). CDR1 is SGHRS, CDR2 YFSETQ, per germline. Trimming shortened V by 2 bases and J by 1 base, and 6 bases separated the two germline ends. This CDR3 is built from 13 residues.

V is TRBV11-3 and J is TRBJ2-7; 7 bases match TRBD2. V was pared by 1 base and J by 3 bases, with 6 bases of the junction left unmatched. CDR3 length: 15 amino acids. Germline CDR1 and CDR2: SGHNT and YENEEA. CDR3 DNA: TGTGCCAGCAGCTTAGGAGGCGGGAGTGGCTACGAGCAGTACTTC. The encoded protein is CASSLGGGSGYEQYF.

The chain carries TRBV7-9 and TRBJ1-6; D is unclear. V gave up 8 bases and J gave up 8 bases, with 16 bases separating them. This CDR3 region has 14 residues. Germline-derived CDR1 and CDR2 are SEHNR and FQNEAQ (reference sequence). CDR3 nucleotide sequence: TGTGCCAGCGGACTAGTTCCCGGCGATTCACCCCTCCACTTT. Amino acids: CASGLVPGDSPLHF.

On this clone itself: This same CDR3 is encoded by further DNA sequences in the sample. V gene TRBV5-1 combines with J gene TRBJ2-3; TRBD2 aligns across 7 bases. The CDR3 contains 16 residues. J lost 0 bases, V lost 0 bases, and 4 bases had no gene match. Germline V gene lookup returns CDR1 SGHRS and CDR2 YFSETQ. The CDR3 loop reads CASSLGLALSTDTQYF. In nucleotides, the CDR3 is TGCGCCAGCAGCTTGGGACTAGCACTGAGCACAGATACGCAGTATTTT. Combining the CDR3 with reference TRBV5-1 and TRBJ2-3 gives the whole variable domain KAGVTQTPRYLIKTRGQQVTLSCSPISGHRSVSWYQQTPGQGLQFLFEYFSETQRNKGNFPGRFSGRQFSNSRSEMNVSTLELGDSALYLCASSLGLALSTDTQYFGPGTRLTVL.

This clone has just a few counts. The V and J genes are TRBV19 and TRBJ1-1, with a possible D match to TRBD1 (5 bases). Trimming took off 0 bases at V and 7 bases at J, with 9 bases between the two ends. The CDR3 loop spans 13 amino acids. Germline V lookup: CDR1 LNHDA, CDR2 SQIVND (reference sequence). CDR3 protein: CASSIDGAGEAFF. CDR3 nucleotides: TGTGCCAGTAGTATAGATGGGGCGGGTGAAGCTTTCTTT.

The chain uses TRBV11-3 and TRBJ2-1, with a possible D match to TRBD2 (7 bases). With 5 bases removed from V and 7 bases from J, the gap between germline ends came to 21 bases. The CDR3 runs 16 residues. CDR1 and CDR2 from the germline V gene are SGHNT and YENEEA. CDR3 bases: TGTGCCAGCAGCCCCCGAGGAGGGGGGGGTGAAAATGAGCAGTTCTTC. It translates to CASSPRGGGGENEQFF.

The gene calls are TRBV7-8 and TRBJ2-7, with D perhaps matching TRBD2 (5 bases). V was pared by 1 base and J by 3 bases, with 10 bases between. The CDR3 is 14 residues long. From germline, CDR1 is SGHVS and CDR2 FQNEAQ. Here the CDR3 DNA reads TGTGCCAGCAGCTTAGTGAGGGAAAACTACGAGCAGTACTTC. It is translated as CASSLVRENYEQYF.

The chain combines TRBV18 with TRBJ2-3; D uncertain. V lost 2 bases, J lost 6 bases, and 15 bases lay in between. The CDR3 runs 15 residues. Germline CDR1 reads KGHSH; CDR2 reads LQKENI. The CDR3: CASSPSPGASDTQYF. In nucleotides, the CDR3 is TGTGCCAGCTCACCATCACCCGGCGCATCGGATACGCAGTATTTT.

J is TRBJ2-5 and V is TRBV5-5; D is perhaps TRBD2 (6 bases). CDR3 length: 13 residues. Looked up from germline, CDR1 is SGHKS and CDR2 is YYEKEE (reference sequence). V lost 9 bases, J lost 4 bases, and 16 bases lay in between. CDR3 nucleotides: TGTGCCACTAACGGGGGATCTGGAGAGACCCAGTACTTC. Protein: CATNGGSGETQYF.

The chain links TRBV11-2 to TRBJ1-2, with D tentatively TRBD1 (5 bases). The CDR3 totals 14 residues. Germline CDR1 and CDR2: SGHAT and FQNNGV. Trimming removed 5 bases from V and 4 bases from J, with 14 bases in between. The CDR3 loop reads CASSLRQTLYGYTF. For the CDR3, the DNA is TGTGCCAGCAGCCTAAGACAGACCCTCTATGGCTACACCTTC.